This TCR beta chain was identified in a study of glioma-infiltrating T cells after dendritic cell vaccination (dated by TCRdb to 2016 to 2017). The study in broad terms: The cohort included about 15 glioblastoma patients drawn from Phase I and II dendritic cell vaccination trials, of whom 9 were newly diagnosed and 6 had recurrent disease. Survival after dendritic cell vaccination was correlated with TCR sequencing metrics, such as TIL content and the overlap between tumor and blood repertoires. To make the vaccine, monocyte-derived dendritic cells were cultured for less than nine days with IL-4 and GM-CSF and then pulsed overnight with autologous tumor lysate. Between the early 2000s and the early 2010s, the patients were given dendritic cell vaccination pulsed with autologous tumor lysate. Three intradermal dendritic cell vaccine injections were administered to patients at biweekly intervals in the arm below the axilla. In glioblastoma patients vaccinated with dendritic cells, deep sequencing of TCR beta CDR3 regions served to measure the amount of tumor-infiltrating lymphocytes and to compare repertoires between tumor and blood.

The time point label for this specimen denotes: after dendritic cell vaccination, including at tumor progression/relapse. Patients were selected on the basis of adequate residual fresh-frozen tumor tissue and more than two years of available survival data. Although molecular status otherwise differed among the glioblastoma patients, no patient had an isocitrate dehydrogenase mutation. PBMC collection took place before vaccination, two weeks after the third vaccination, and at tumor progression if progression occurred. The Qiagen DNeasy Blood extraction Kit was used to extract genomic DNA. The immunoSEQ assay amplified TCRB CDR3 regions from approximately 2 micrograms of genomic DNA, or from all available DNA when less than that amount was available. The multiplex PCR relied on 60 forward primers for TCR V beta segments and 13 reverse primers for J beta segments. Synthetic control templates were spiked into each sample at limiting dilution to estimate reads per starting template. Reads of 87 bp were generated by sequencing on the Illumina HiSeq System. Under the source paper's analysis protocol: PCR and sequencing errors were removed by merging closely related sequences with a nearest neighbor algorithm. TCR overlap was defined as the percentage of unique tumor TCR beta sequences that were also present in the same patient's peripheral blood. Imported from immuneACCESS, the table was reduced by TCRdb to in-frame sequences with V and J called. These copies leave out some clones; in studies compared against another copy, an unresolved V gene accounts for under half, and the cause of the remainder is not known. Clonal size and the V and J genes are those of that table, whereas D and trimming came from the DNA. Present in this sample are some 24,000 clones, about nine tenths of which were seen just once. The ten largest make up under 3% of the sample.

Comments on this clone: What antigen it recognizes has not been identified. No clone much larger than this one lies a single base away; base qualities are absent.

The germline V gene encodes CDR1 LNHDA and CDR2 SQIVND (reference sequence). Trimming removed 6 bases from V and 4 bases from J, leaving 15 bases between the germline ends. The CDR3 measures 14 amino acids from cysteine to phenylalanine. CDR3 DNA is the only sequence kept; it has 42 bases, read in frame from the first base. Broader findings and caveats from the paper: The cohort was small and heterogeneous, few patients had complete blood and tumor sets, and even fewer had initial-recurrent tumor pairs. TCR clonality showed no direct relationship with survival, which suggests that a diverse polyclonal response may matter. After dendritic cell vaccination, a higher estimated pretreatment TIL content predicted longer time to progression and overall survival. The three-group TCR overlap response model was characterized as speculative, and prospective validation of the model was stated to be required.

The chain joins TRBV19 to TRBJ1-2; the D gene cannot be named for sure. The sequencing used blood, collected after dendritic cell vaccination. This sequence originates from a human donor with glioblastoma. The DNA sequence follows: TGTGCCAGTAGCTACGGACGGGGAGGCTATGGCTACACCTTC. Its protein is CASSYGRGGYGYTF. The entire variable domain, with the stretches around the CDR3 drawn from the reference TRBV19 and TRBJ1-2 proteins, is DGGITQSPKYLFRKEGQNVTLSCEQNLNHDAMYWYRQDPGQGLRLIYYSQIVNDFQKGDIAEGYSVSREKKESFPLTVTSAQKNPTAFYLCASSYGRGGYGYTFGSGTRLTVV.